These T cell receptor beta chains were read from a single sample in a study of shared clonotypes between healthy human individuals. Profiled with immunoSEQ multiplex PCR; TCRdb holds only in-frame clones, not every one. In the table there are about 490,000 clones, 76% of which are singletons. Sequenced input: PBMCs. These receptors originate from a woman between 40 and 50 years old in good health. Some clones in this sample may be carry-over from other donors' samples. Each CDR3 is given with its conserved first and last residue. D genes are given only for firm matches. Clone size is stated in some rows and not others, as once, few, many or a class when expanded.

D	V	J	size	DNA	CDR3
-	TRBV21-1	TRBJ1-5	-	TGTGCCAGCAGCCTCCTGCCGGGGCCAAATCAGCCCCAGCATTTT	CASSLLPGPNQPQHF
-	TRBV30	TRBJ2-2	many	TGTGCCTGGAGTGTGGGGCAGCTCTCGAACACCGGGGAGCTGTTTTTT	CAWSVGQLSNTGELFF
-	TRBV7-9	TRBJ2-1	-	TGTGCCAGCAGCTTAAGGTTTTTGGGGGAGCAGTTCTTC	CASSLRFLGEQFF
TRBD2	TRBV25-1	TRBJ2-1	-	TGTGCCAGCAGTATCGGACTAGCGAACAATGAGCAGTTCTTC	CASSIGLANNEQFF
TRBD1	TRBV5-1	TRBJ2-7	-	TGCGCCAGCAGCTTGGAGACAGGGGGGGTTGGAGAGCAGTACTTC	CASSLETGGVGEQYF
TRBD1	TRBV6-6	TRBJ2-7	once	TGTGCCAGCAGTTACACCCCGGGACAGGTCTACGAGCAGTACTTC	CASSYTPGQVYEQYF
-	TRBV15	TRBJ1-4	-	TGTGCCACCAGCAGCCCACAGGACGGCTTAAATCGTGAAAAACTGTTTTTT	CATSSPQDGLNREKLFF
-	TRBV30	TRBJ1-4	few	TGTGCCTGGAGTGTACTGGGGTCTAACGAAAAACTGTTTTTT	CAWSVLGSNEKLFF
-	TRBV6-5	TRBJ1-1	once	TGTGCCAGCAGTTACTCGAGGGGGGCCGGGAACACTGAAGCTTTCTTT	CASSYSRGAGNTEAFF
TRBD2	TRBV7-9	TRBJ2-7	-	TGTGCCAGCAGCTTGACTAGCGGCACCTACGAGCAGTACTTC	CASSLTSGTYEQYF
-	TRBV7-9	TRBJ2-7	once	TGTGCCAGCAGCTTAGGAGGCCTCTCCTACGAGCAGTACTTC	CASSLGGLSYEQYF
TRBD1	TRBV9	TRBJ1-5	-	TGTGCCAGCAGCGTAGGGACAGGGGACCAGCCCCAGCATTTT	CASSVGTGDQPQHF
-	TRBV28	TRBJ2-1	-	TGTGCCAGCAGTTCGCGGGACCAACGAAGCTACAATGAGCAGTTCTTC	CASSSRDQRSYNEQFF
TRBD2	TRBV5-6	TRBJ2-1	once	TGTGCCAGCAGCCGGACTAGCGGGACGAATGAGCAGTTCTTC	CASSRTSGTNEQFF
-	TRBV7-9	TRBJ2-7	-	TGCGCCAGCAGCTTAGCGGTGAGAACAGGGGGACTAGGGTCCTACGAGCAGTACTTC	CASSLAVRTGGLGSYEQYF
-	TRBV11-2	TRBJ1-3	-	TGTGCCAGCAGCTTAGACCGGACAGCTTTTGGAAACACCATATATTTT	CASSLDRTAFGNTIYF
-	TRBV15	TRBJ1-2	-	TGTGCCACCAGCAGAAGTATTCTTGGGGCTGGCTACACCTTC	CATSRSILGAGYTF
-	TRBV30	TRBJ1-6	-	TGTGCCTGGAGTGTGTCAGTGGCCCGAAATTCACCCCTCCACTTT	CAWSVSVARNSPLHF
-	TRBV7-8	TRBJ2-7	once	TGTGCCAGCAGGGTCCAGACGAGCTCCTACGAGCAGTACTTC	CASRVQTSSYEQYF
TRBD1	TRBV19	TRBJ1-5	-	TGTGCCAGTAGTGTTGACAGGGGGCCCTTTCATCAGCCCCAGCATTTT	CASSVDRGPFHQPQHF
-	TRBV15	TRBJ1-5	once	TGTGCCACCAGCAGAGGGGGCCCGAATCAGCCCCAGCATTTT	CATSRGGPNQPQHF
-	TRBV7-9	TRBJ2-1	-	TGTGCCAGCAGCTCTGGGCTAGCGAGCAATGAGCAGTTCTTC	CASSSGLASNEQFF
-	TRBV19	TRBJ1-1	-	TGTGCCAGTAGTATAGCCGGCACCACTGAAGCTTTCTTT	CASSIAGTTEAFF
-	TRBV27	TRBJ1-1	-	TGTGCCAGCAGCCGAGGGACCAACACTGAAGCTTTCTTT	CASSRGTNTEAFF
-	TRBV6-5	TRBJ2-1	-	TGTGCCAGCAGTTACACGGGGACCAATGAGCAGTTCTTC	CASSYTGTNEQFF
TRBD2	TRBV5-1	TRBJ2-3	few	TGCGCCAGCAGCTTGGGGGACTATACAGATACGCAGTATTTT	CASSLGDYTDTQYF
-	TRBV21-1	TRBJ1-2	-	TGTGCCAGCAGCAAAGGAAATGACAGGGGGAACTATGGCTACACCTTC	CASSKGNDRGNYGYTF
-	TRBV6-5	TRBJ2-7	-	TGTGCCAGCAGCCGGGCGGACGAGCAGTACTTT	CASSRADEQYF
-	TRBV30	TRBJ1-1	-	TGTGCCTGGAATGCTTGGGGAAGGAACACTGAAGCTTTCTTT	CAWNAWGRNTEAFF
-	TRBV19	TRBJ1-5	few	TGTGCCAGTAGTAAGCAGACGGGTCAGCCCCAGCATTTT	CASSKQTGQPQHF
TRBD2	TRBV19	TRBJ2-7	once	TGTGCCAGTAGTATGGTACTAGCGGGAGGGCCCCTCTTCTACGAGCAGTACTTC	CASSMVLAGGPLFYEQYF
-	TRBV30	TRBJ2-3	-	TGTGCCTGGGAGTGGGGGGGCTCAGATACGCAGTATTTT	CAWEWGGSDTQYF
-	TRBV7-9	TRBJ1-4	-	TGTGCCAGCAGCTCTGGACAGACTAATGAAAAACTGTTTTTT	CASSSGQTNEKLFF
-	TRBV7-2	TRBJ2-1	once	TGTGCCAGCAGCCCAGGTGGAGGGGTTGAGCAGTTCTTC	CASSPGGGVEQFF
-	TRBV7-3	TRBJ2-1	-	TGTGCCAGCAGCCGTTGGGAGACTACCTCTATATATGAGCAGTTCTTC	CASSRWETTSIYEQFF
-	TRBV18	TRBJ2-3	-	TGTGCCAGCTCACCACCAATAAGACGCACAGATACGCAGTATTTT	CASSPPIRRTDTQYF
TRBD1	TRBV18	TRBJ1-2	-	TGTGCCAGCTCACCCACCAGGACAGGGGTTCGAGGGGGCTACACCTTC	CASSPTRTGVRGGYTF
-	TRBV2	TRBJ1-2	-	TGTGCCAGCAACGTACAGGGACAATCTAACTATGGCTACACCTTC	CASNVQGQSNYGYTF
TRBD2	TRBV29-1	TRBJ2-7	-	TGCAGCGTCACGCCAACTAGCGGGAGGAATGAGCAGTACTTC	CSVTPTSGRNEQYF
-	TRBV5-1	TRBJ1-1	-	TGCGCCAGCAGCTTGGGATGGGTCTCTGAAGCTTTCTTT	CASSLGWVSEAFF
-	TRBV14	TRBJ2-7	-	TGTGCCAGCAGCCTCGGGACAACACTTTACGAGCAGTACTTC	CASSLGTTLYEQYF
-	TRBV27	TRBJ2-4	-	TGTGCCAGCAGTTTAGCCTCCAAAAACATTCAGTACTTC	CASSLASKNIQYF
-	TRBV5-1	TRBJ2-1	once	TGCGCCAGCAGCTTGGGGGTTCGAGACAATGAGCAGTTCTTC	CASSLGVRDNEQFF
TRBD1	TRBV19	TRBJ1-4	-	TGTGCCAGTGGGACAGGGAACAATGAAAAACTGTTTTTT	CASGTGNNEKLFF
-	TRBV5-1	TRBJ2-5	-	TGCGCCAGCACGGGGATGGTGGGAGAGACCCAGTACTTC	CASTGMVGETQYF
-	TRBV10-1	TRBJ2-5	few	TGCGCCAGCTTCCTGTGCCCCTCCGGGGAGACCCAGTACTTC	CASFLCPSGETQYF